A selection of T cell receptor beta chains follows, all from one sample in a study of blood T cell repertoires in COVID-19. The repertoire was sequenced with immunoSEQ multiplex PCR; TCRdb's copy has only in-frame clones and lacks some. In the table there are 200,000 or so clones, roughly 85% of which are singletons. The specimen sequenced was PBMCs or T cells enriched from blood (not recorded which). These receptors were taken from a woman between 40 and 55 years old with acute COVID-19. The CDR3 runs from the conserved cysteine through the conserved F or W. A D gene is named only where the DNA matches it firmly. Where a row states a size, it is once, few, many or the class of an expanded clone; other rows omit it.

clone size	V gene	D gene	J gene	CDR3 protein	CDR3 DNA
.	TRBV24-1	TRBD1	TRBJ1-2	CATSDPGTANYGYTF	TGTGCCACCAGTGACCCCGGGACAGCAAACTATGGCTACACCTTC
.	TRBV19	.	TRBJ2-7	CASSIGQVGYEQYF	TGTGCCAGTAGTATAGGACAGGTAGGCTACGAGCAGTACTTC
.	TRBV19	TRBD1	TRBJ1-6	CASKGTGINSPLHF	TGTGCCAGTAAAGGGACAGGGATTAATTCACCCCTCCACTTT
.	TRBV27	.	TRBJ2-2	CASSFESTGELFF	TGTGCCAGCAGTTTCGAGAGCACCGGGGAGCTGTTTTTT
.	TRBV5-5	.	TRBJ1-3	CASSSTDSGNTIYF	TGTGCCAGCAGCTCGACAGACTCTGGAAACACCATATATTTT
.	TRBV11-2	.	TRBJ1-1	CASSPLTGRDTEAFF	TGTGCCAGCAGCCCACTAACTGGGAGAGACACTGAAGCTTTCTTT
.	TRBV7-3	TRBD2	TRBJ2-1	CASSLSLAGGGEQFF	TGTGCCAGCAGCTTATCGCTAGCGGGGGGTGGTGAGCAGTTCTTC
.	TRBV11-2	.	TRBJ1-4	CASSERTGIQKGGEKLFF	TGTGCCAGCAGCGAGAGAACCGGGATCCAAAAGGGTGGTGAAAAACTGTTTTTT
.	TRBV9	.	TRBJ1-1	CASSSSQGPEAFF	TGTGCCAGCAGCTCCTCACAGGGACCAGAAGCTTTCTTT
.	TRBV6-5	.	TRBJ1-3	CASSYSDSGNTIYF	TGTGCCAGCAGTTACTCGGACAGTGGAAACACCATATATTTT
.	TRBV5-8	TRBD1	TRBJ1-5	CASSFLGTGNQPQHF	TGTGCCAGCAGCTTTCTTGGGACAGGGAATCAGCCCCAGCATTTT
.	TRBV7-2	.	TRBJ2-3	CASSLGPSTDTQYF	TGTGCCAGCAGCTTAGGGCCTAGCACAGATACGCAGTATTTT
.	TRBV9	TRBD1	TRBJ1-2	CASSSGQGIGYTF	TGTGCCAGCAGCTCAGGACAGGGGATTGGCTACACCTTC
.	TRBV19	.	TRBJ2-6	CASSGGAAGANVLTF	TGTGCCAGTAGTGGGGGGGCCGCCGGGGCCAACGTCCTGACTTTC
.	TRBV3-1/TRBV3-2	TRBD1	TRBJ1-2	CASSQGQGAGYGYTF	TGTGCCAGCAGCCAGGGACAGGGGGCGGGCTATGGCTACACCTTC
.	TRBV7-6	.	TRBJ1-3	CASSAGTPVSGNTIYF	TGTGCCAGCAGCGCCGGGACACCCGTCTCTGGAAACACCATATATTTT
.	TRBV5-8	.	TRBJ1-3	CASSLGWGPGNTIYF	TGTGCCAGCAGCTTGGGGTGGGGGCCCGGAAACACCATATATTTT
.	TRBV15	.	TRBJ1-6	CATSRVGSPHNSPLHF	TGTGCCACCAGCAGAGTTGGCTCCCCTCATAATTCACCCCTCCACTTT
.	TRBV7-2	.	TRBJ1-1	CASSLVGVVTEAFF	TGTGCCAGCAGCTTAGTAGGGGTGGTCACTGAAGCTTTCTTT
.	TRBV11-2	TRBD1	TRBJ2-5	CASSFSLRRDRVGETQYF	TGTGCCAGCAGCTTCAGTCTGCGCCGGGACAGGGTCGGGGAGACCCAGTACTTC
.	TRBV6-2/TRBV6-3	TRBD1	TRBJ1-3	CASSYSINIQGRSGNTIYF	TGTGCCAGCAGTTACTCGATCAACATACAGGGGCGATCTGGAAACACCATATATTTT
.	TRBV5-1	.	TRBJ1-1	CASSAQGRAEAFF	TGCGCCAGCAGCGCTCAGGGGAGGGCTGAAGCTTTCTTT
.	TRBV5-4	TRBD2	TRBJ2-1	CASSASGGASYNEQFF	TGTGCCAGCAGCGCAAGCGGGGGGGCTTCCTACAATGAGCAGTTCTTC
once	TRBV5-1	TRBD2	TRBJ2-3	CASSLEVGGNTQYF	TGCGCCAGCAGCTTGGAAGTCGGGGGGAATACGCAGTATTTT
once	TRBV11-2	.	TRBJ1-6	CASSFPGVNSPLHF	TGTGCCAGCAGCTTTCCAGGGGTTAATTCACCCCTCCACTTT
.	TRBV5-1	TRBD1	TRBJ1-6	CASSHGQGSSPLHF	TGCGCCAGCAGTCACGGACAGGGGAGTTCACCCCTCCACTTT
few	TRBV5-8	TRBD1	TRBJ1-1	CASRNTGETEAFF	TGTGCCAGCAGAAACACAGGGGAAACTGAAGCTTTCTTT
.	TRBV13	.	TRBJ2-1	CASSLGGRVQFF	TGTGCCAGCAGCTTAGGAGGCAGGGTGCAGTTCTTC
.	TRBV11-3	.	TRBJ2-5	CASSLVAEETQYF	TGTGCCAGCAGCTTAGTAGCGGAGGAGACCCAGTACTTC
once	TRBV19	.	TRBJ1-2	CASRGSLNYGYTF	TGTGCCAGTAGGGGCAGCTTAAACTATGGCTACACCTTC
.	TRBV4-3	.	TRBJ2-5	CASSQDEGGPETQYF	TGCGCCAGCAGCCAAGACGAGGGGGGGCCGGAGACCCAGTACTTC
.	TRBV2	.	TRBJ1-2	CASRAGEAYGYTF	TGTGCCAGCAGGGCCGGGGAGGCCTATGGCTACACCTTC
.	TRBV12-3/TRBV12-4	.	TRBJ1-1	CASSSRENTEAFF	TGTGCCAGCAGCTCCAGGGAGAACACTGAAGCTTTCTTT
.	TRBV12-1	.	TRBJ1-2	CASSFVWVDRGFYGYTF	TGTGCCAGCAGCTTTGTTTGGGTGGACAGGGGTTTCTATGGCTACACCTTC
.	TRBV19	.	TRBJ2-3	CASSIGQASTDTQYF	TGTGCCAGTAGTATAGGACAGGCTAGCACAGATACGCAGTATTTT
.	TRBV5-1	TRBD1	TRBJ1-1	CASSGGQGNTEAFF	TGCGCCAGCAGCGGGGGACAGGGGAACACTGAAGCTTTCTTT
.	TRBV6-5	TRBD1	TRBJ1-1	CASSTPGGFEAFF	TGTGCCAGCAGCACTCCAGGGGGTTTTGAAGCTTTCTTT
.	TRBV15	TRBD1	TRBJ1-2	CATSNSGTGYGYTF	TGTGCCACCAGCAATTCCGGGACAGGGTATGGCTACACCTTC
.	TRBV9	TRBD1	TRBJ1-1	CASSVGGQGEQAFF	TGTGCCAGCAGCGTAGGGGGACAGGGTGAACAAGCTTTCTTT
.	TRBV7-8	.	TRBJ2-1	CASSHYMAQFF	TGTGCCAGCAGCCATTATATGGCGCAGTTCTTC
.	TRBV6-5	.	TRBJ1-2	CASSYSRRDGYTF	TGTGCCAGCAGTTACTCTCGGAGGGACGGCTACACCTTC
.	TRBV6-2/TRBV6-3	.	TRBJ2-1	CASSRDFRDEQFF	TGTGCCAGCAGTAGGGACTTCAGGGATGAGCAGTTCTTC
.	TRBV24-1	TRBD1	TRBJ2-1	CATSDRGQGWDEQFF	TGTGCCACCAGTGATCGCGGACAGGGTTGGGATGAGCAGTTCTTC
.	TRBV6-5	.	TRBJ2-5	CASIPRTPRGETQYF	TGTGCCAGCATTCCCAGAACCCCCCGGGGAGAGACCCAGTACTTC
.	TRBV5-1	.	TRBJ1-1	CASSFPGGVAFF	TGCGCCAGCAGCTTTCCCGGGGGTGTAGCTTTCTTT
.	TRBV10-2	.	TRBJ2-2	CASSETGNTGELFF	TGCGCCAGCAGTGAGACAGGGAACACCGGGGAGCTGTTTTTT
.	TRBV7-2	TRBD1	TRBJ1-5	CASSRTGGNQPQHF	TGTGCCAGCAGCAGGACAGGGGGAAATCAGCCCCAGCATTTT
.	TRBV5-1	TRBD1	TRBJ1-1	CASSRGTGKDKAFF	TGCGCCAGCAGCCGAGGGACAGGGAAGGATAAGGCTTTCTTT
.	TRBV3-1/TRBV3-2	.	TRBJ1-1	CASSQGSGRNTEAFF	TGTGCCAGCAGCCAAGGTTCAGGTAGGAACACTGAAGCTTTCTTT